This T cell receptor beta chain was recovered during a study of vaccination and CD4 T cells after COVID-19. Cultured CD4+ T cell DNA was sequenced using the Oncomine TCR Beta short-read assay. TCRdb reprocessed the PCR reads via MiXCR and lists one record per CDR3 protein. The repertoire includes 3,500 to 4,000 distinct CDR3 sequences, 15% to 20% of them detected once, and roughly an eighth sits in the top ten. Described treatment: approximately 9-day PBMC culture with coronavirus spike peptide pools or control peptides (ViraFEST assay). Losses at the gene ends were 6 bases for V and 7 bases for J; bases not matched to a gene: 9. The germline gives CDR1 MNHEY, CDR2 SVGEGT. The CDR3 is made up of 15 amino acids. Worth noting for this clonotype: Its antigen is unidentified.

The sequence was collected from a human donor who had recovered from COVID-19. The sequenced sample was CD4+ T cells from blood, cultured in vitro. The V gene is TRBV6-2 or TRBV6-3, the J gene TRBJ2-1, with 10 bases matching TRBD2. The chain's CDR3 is CASRGERGGLNEQFF. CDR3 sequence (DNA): TGTGCCAGCAGGGGGGAGCGGGGGGGACTGAATGAGCAGTTCTTC.